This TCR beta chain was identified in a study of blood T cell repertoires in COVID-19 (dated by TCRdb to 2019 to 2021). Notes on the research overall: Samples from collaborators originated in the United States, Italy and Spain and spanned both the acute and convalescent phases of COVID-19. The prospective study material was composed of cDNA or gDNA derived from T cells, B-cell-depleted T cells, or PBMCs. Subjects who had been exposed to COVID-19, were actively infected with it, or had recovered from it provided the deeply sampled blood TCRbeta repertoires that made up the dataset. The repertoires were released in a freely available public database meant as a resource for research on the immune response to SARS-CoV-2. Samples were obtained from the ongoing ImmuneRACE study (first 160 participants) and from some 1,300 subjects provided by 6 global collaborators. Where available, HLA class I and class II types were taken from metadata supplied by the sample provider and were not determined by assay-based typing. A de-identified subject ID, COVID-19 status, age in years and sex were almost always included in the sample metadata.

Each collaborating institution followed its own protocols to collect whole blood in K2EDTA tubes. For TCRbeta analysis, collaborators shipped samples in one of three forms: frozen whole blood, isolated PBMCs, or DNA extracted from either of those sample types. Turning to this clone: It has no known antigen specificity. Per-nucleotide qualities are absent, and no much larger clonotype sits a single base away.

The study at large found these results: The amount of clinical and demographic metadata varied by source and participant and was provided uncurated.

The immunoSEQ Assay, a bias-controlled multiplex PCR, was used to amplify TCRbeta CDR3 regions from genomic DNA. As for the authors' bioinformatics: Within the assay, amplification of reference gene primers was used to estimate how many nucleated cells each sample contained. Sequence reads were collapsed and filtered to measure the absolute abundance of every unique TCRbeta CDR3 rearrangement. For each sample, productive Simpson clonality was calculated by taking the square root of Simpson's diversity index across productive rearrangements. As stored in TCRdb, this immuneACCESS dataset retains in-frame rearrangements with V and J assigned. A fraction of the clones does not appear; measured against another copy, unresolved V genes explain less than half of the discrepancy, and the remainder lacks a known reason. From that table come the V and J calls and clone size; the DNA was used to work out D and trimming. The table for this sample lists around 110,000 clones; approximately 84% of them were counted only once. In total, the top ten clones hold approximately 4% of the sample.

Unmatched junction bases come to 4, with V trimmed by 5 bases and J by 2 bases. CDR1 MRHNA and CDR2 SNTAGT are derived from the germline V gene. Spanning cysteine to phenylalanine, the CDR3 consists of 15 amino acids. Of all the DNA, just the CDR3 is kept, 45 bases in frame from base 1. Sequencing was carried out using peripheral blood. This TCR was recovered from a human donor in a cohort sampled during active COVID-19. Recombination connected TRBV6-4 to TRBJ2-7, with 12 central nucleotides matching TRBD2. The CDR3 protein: CASSFLAGGPYEQYF. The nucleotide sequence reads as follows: TGTGCCAGCAGTTTTCTAGCGGGAGGGCCCTACGAGCAGTACTTC.